The 3 T cell receptor beta chains reported below all come from one sample, sequenced in a study of blood T cells in healthy people across ages. A second PCR, run for about 7 to 11 cycles, used a sample-barcoded 5' primer plus a J-beta primer mix. TCRdb processed the 5' RACE reads anew with MiXCR; each CDR3 protein has one entry. The data contain approximately 800,000 distinct CDR3 sequences, 35% to 50% of them singletons. Material for sequencing was blood. Receptors originate from a man at least 80 years old in good health.

V and J are TRBV12-3 or TRBV12-4 and TRBJ2-2, with D tentatively TRBD2 (5 bases). This CDR3 comprises 15 residues. The V end was cut by 10 bases, the J end by 2 bases, with 17 bases between. CDR3 bases: TGTGCCACCGTAAGCGGAGGCCCCAACACCGGGGAGCTGTTTTTT. Protein sequence: CATVSGGPNTGELFF.

This clonotype was counted only a few times. This chain connects TRBV4-2 to TRBJ1-5; a possible D gene is TRBD1 (6 bases). Germline CDR1 LGHNA, CDR2 YNFKEQ. This CDR3 has 16 residues. V lost 4 bases to trimming and J lost 0 bases, with 13 bases between them. The CDR3 DNA reads as TGTGCCAGCAGCCTGGACAGTGACAGTAGCAATCAGCCCCAGCATTTT. Translation gives CASSLDSDSSNQPQHF.

The rearrangement links TRBV20-1 to TRBJ2-1; 9 nucleotides match TRBD2. The better agreement between TRBJ2-7 and the DNA end casts doubt on the J call. This CDR3 is built from 18 residues. Germline V CDR1 and CDR2: DFQATT, SNEGSKA (reference sequence). The CDR3 sequence is CSADARGGGGTSYNEQYF. The CDR3 bases are TGCAGTGCCGACGCGAGAGGCGGGGGGGGCACCTCCTACAATGAGCAGTACTTC.